This T cell receptor beta chain emerged from a study of CD8 T cells in ankylosing spondylitis. Findings and limits, study-wide: One TCR beta motif, made up of about 8 highly homologous variants, appeared characteristic of ankylosing spondylitis blood.

Germline CDR1 and CDR2: MNHNY and SVGAGI (reference sequence). The CDR3 spans 12 residues. Trimming removed 7 bases from V and 11 bases from J, with 17 bases in between. This clonotype has a handful of counts. Its antigen is as yet unknown. TCRdb used MiXCR to reprocess the 5' RACE reads, holding one entry per CDR3 protein. Among about 260,000 distinct CDR3 sequences listed, under 30% were seen once. The receptor was isolated from a male donor with ankylosing spondylitis or in good health (not recorded which). Sequenced: blood, either unsorted or a sorted T cell fraction (not recorded which). The gene calls are TRBV6-6 and TRBJ1-1; the D gene is possibly TRBD1 (5 bases). DNA of the CDR3: TGTGCCAGCACCTACGGGGGATCTAGGGCTTTCTTT. The encoded protein is CASTYGGSRAFF.